The 24 T cell receptor beta chains reported below all come from one sample, sequenced in a study of T cells after yellow fever vaccination. MiXCR, run by TCRdb on the 5' RACE reads, gives a single entry per CDR3 protein. The sample consists of around 300,000 distinct CDR3 sequences, about 4% of them appearing once. The material sequenced was PBMCs, taken 5 days after the yellow fever booster vaccination. All receptors come from a man aged 18 to 30 who received the YFV17D yellow fever vaccine.

V usage is TRBV3-2 and J usage is TRBJ2-7; whether TRBD2, the table's D call, matches the DNA was not checked. TRBV3-2 is given as a pseudogene. The length of the CDR3 is 16 residues. CDR3 in amino acids: CASSQPREGEPYEQYF. Written as DNA, the CDR3 is TGTGCCAGCAGCCAGCCTAGGGAGGGAGAGCCCTACGAGCAGTACTTC.

This clonotype was recorded many times. V is TRBV7-2 and J is TRBJ2-1; the match to TRBD2 covers 11 bases. Germline CDR1 and CDR2: SGHTA and FQGNSA. This CDR3 comprises 16 residues. With 3 bases clipped from V and 7 bases from J, the junction kept 8 bases outside the gene matches. The CDR3 coding sequence is TGTGCCAGCAGCTTTAGCGGGGGGGCCTTCGGGAATGAGCAGTTCTTC. This encodes CASSFSGGAFGNEQFF.

There are many counts of this clonotype. The V and J genes are TRBV5-1 and TRBJ2-7; unclear D gene. The germline CDR1 and CDR2 sequences are SGHRS and YFSETQ. Trimming pared 0 bases from V and 2 bases from J, leaving 9 bases between. CDR3 length: 14 residues. The CDR3 nucleotides are TGCGCCAGCAGCTTGGTGGGCCCCCCCTACGAGCAGTACTTC. Translation gives CASSLVGPPYEQYF.

This clonotype has just a few counts. J is TRBJ2-7 and V is TRBV18; 7 positions agree with TRBD1. With V trimmed by 4 bases and J by 5 bases, 8 bases remained unmatched. The CDR3 has 14 amino acids. Germline CDR1 reads KGHSH; CDR2 reads LQKENI. DNA for the CDR3: TGTGCCAGCTCACGCCGACAGGGAGTCGACGAGCAGTACGTC. Translation gives CASSRRQGVDEQYV.

The rearrangement links TRBV5-1 to TRBJ2-5; no reliable D call. The germline V gene has CDR1 SGHRS and CDR2 YFSETQ. The CDR3 runs to 14 residues. V dropped 0 bases and J dropped 4 bases, with 10 bases sitting between them. The CDR3 DNA reads TGCGCCAGCAGCTTGGAGCTGATGGGAGAGACCCAGTACTTC. Its protein product is CASSLELMGETQYF.

The chain uses TRBV7-9 and TRBJ1-4, with TRBD1 as a possible D gene (5 bases). The germline V gene has CDR1 SEHNR and CDR2 FQNEAQ (reference sequence). CDR3 length: 16 residues. V was cut by 1 base and J by 5 bases, with 14 bases left in between. CDR3 residues: CASSLGRGGRNEKLFF. The CDR3 DNA reads as TGTGCCAGCAGCTTAGGTAGGGGTGGCCGAAATGAAAAACTGTTTTTT.

The chain uses TRBV11-1 and TRBJ1-2; 8 bases align to TRBD1. The V gene end was trimmed by 5 bases and the J gene end by 6 bases; junction bases not matched to a gene: 5. There are 13 residues in the CDR3. Germline V lookup: CDR1 SGHAT, CDR2 FQDESV (reference sequence). The CDR3 spells CASSDGQGHGYTF. Written as DNA, the CDR3 is TGTGCCAGCAGCGACGGACAGGGCCATGGCTACACCTTC.

This clonotype was recorded a few times. The chain carries TRBV13 and TRBJ2-7, with D perhaps TRBD1 or TRBD2 (5 bases each). Germline V CDR1 and CDR2: PRHDT, FYEKMQ (reference sequence). The V end was cut by 11 bases, the J end by 2 bases, with 22 bases between. This CDR3 contains 15 residues. The CDR3 sequence: CACSRGPAATYEQYV. Written as DNA, the CDR3 is TGTGCCTGCTCTAGGGGACCCGCCGCCACCTACGAGCAGTACGTC.

The table lists this clonotype with a few counts. This chain links TRBV6-5 with TRBJ2-4, with D possibly TRBD2 on 6 matching bases. V lost 6 bases to trimming and J lost 0 bases, with 21 bases between them. CDR3 length: 18 amino acids. Germline V lookup: CDR1 MNHEY, CDR2 SVGAGI. The CDR3 DNA follows: TGTGCCAGCAGCCCCCTTTCGGGAGCATACTTAGCCAAAAACATTCAGTACTTC. This translates into CASSPLSGAYLAKNIQYF.

This clonotype was seen ten or more times. V usage is TRBV12-3 or TRBV12-4 and J usage is TRBJ1-5; D may be TRBD1 (5 bases). This CDR3 is 15 amino acids long. V gave up 1 base and J gave up 3 bases, with 10 bases separating them. In DNA, the CDR3 is TGTGCCAGCAGTTTAGTTCTACAGGACAATCAGCCCCAGCATTTT. Protein sequence: CASSLVLQDNQPQHF.

The V and J genes are TRBV11-2 and TRBJ2-3; the match to TRBD2 covers 8 bases. The CDR3 totals 15 residues. The ends lost 1 base at V and 2 bases at J; junction bases unmatched: 2. The V gene's germline CDR1 is SGHAT and CDR2 FQNNGV. The CDR3 region is CASSLVGGATDTQYF. DNA for the CDR3: TGTGCCAGCAGCTTAGTCGGGGGGGCCACAGATACGCAGTATTTT. The full variable domain, rest sourced from reference TRBV11-2 and TRBJ2-3, is EAGVAQSPRYKIIEKRQSVAFWCNPISGHATLYWYQQILGQGPKLLIQFQNNGVVDDSQLPKDRFSAERLKGVDSTLKIQPAKLEDSAVYLCASSLVGGATDTQYFGPGTRLTVL.

This clonotype has a count of ten or more. The chain has TRBV10-2 and TRBJ2-5; D gene ambiguous. CDR1 is WSHSY and CDR2 is SAAADI in the germline V gene. This CDR3 comprises 11 residues. Trimming pared 4 bases from V and 4 bases from J, leaving 4 bases between. CDR3 sequence: CASSVTETQYF. CDR3 DNA: TGCGCCAGCAGTGTGACAGAGACCCAGTACTTC.

The sample holds many counts of this clonotype. The chain recombines TRBV7-6 with TRBJ2-1; 7 nucleotides agree with TRBD2. J was trimmed by 0 bases and V by 4 bases; bases with no gene match: 6. CDR3 length equals 16 residues. In germline, CDR1 is SGHVS, CDR2 FNYEAQ. The CDR3 region has the DNA TGTGCCAGCAGCTCTTCGGGGGGAAGCTCCTACAATGAGCAGTTCTTC. As protein: CASSSSGGSSYNEQFF.

This clonotype was picked up a small number of times. The chain's CDR3 is CSVILQGRDQPQHF. CDR3 sequence (DNA): TGCAGCGTGATCCTACAGGGTCGCGATCAGCCCCAGCATTTT. The rearrangement uses TRBV29-1 and TRBJ1-5, with D perhaps matching TRBD1 (6 bases). Deletions cut 6 bases from V and 5 bases from J, with 17 bases between. Germline V gene data show CDR1 as SQVTM and CDR2 as ANQGSEA. CDR3 length equals 14 residues.

This clonotype showed up just a few times. The rearrangement links TRBV5-3 to TRBJ2-3, with TRBD2 matching 13 bases. TRBV5-3 is an ORF for which the function is uncertain. V trimming: 1 base; J trimming: 0 bases; junction bases outside the gene matches: 11. There are 20 residues in the CDR3. DNA of the CDR3: TGTGCCAGAAGCTTGTATTTGGGACTAGCGGGGAAGAAAAGCACAGATACGCAGTATTTT. Its protein product is CARSLYLGLAGKKSTDTQYF.

This clonotype showed up just a few times. The chain has TRBV5-4 and TRBJ2-3; 10 bases fit TRBD2. The germline V gene encodes CDR1 SGHNT and CDR2 YYREEE (reference sequence). With 1 base clipped from V and 2 bases from J, the junction kept 7 bases outside the gene matches. This CDR3 has 17 amino acids. CDR3 in DNA: TGTGCCAGCAGCTTGTGGGCTAGCGGGGGTCCCACAGATACGCAGTATTTT. Translation gives CASSLWASGGPTDTQYF.

The sample holds a few counts of this clonotype. V usage is TRBV29-1 and J usage is TRBJ2-2, with 7 bases matching TRBD1. The CDR3 contains 13 residues. The germline gives CDR1 SQVTM, CDR2 ANQGSEA. The V gene end was trimmed by 5 bases and the J gene end by 4 bases; junction bases not matched to a gene: 4. CDR3 sequence reads: CSVPDRVTGELFF. CDR3 sequence (DNA): TGCAGCGTTCCAGACAGGGTCACCGGGGAGCTGTTTTTT.

This clonotype was recorded a few times. This sequence joins TRBV4-3 and TRBJ2-2; D not resolved. Germline V gene lookup returns CDR1 LGHNA and CDR2 YSLEER. The CDR3 loop spans 16 amino acids. V was trimmed by 2 bases and J by 3 bases, leaving 13 bases between them. The CDR3 loop reads CASSQNVRMDTGELFF. The CDR3 nucleotides are TGCGCCAGCAGCCAAAACGTAAGGATGGACACCGGGGAGCTGTTTTTT.

This clonotype was detected a few times. The CDR3 DNA reads TGTGCCAGCAGGATGATACAGGCGAGCTCCTACAATGAGCAGTTCTTC. It encodes CASRMIQASSYNEQFF. The rearrangement uses TRBV27 and TRBJ2-1; a possible D gene is TRBD1 (5 bases). Trimming left V 6 bases short and J 0 bases short, with 15 bases between. Looked up from germline, CDR1 is MNHEY and CDR2 is SMNVEV (reference sequence). This CDR3 region has 16 residues.

The V and J genes are TRBV4-3 and TRBJ2-3; D unresolved. The CDR3 length is 12 residues. V was clipped by 4 bases and J by 5 bases, with 7 bases between them. From germline, CDR1 is LGHNA and CDR2 YSLEER. The CDR3 region is CASSPNGDTQYF. CDR3 DNA sequence: TGCGCCAGCAGCCCCAATGGAGATACGCAGTATTTT.

This clonotype was observed many times. The chain joins TRBV6-5 to TRBJ1-4, with TRBD1 as a possible D gene (5 bases). The CDR3 spans 13 residues. Trimming shortened V by 7 bases and J by 6 bases, and 12 bases separated the two germline ends. The germline CDR1 and CDR2 sequences are MNHEY and SVGAGI. In DNA, the CDR3 is TGTGCCAGCACCAGGGCGCGGGATGAAAAACTGTTTTTT. Translated, it gives CASTRARDEKLFF.

This clonotype was observed a handful of times. The V and J genes are TRBV7-2 and TRBJ1-1; D is unclear. Trimming took 4 bases from V and 3 from J, leaving 9 bases between them. Germline-derived CDR1 and CDR2 are SGHTA and FQGNSA. This CDR3 region has 13 residues. The chain's CDR3 is CASSSGPDTEAFF. CDR3 in DNA: TGTGCCAGCAGCTCCGGCCCAGACACTGAAGCTTTCTTT. The variable domain in full, with the rest retrieved from reference TRBV7-2 and TRBJ1-1, is GAGVSQSPSNKVTEKGKDVELRCDPISGHTALYWYRQSLGQGLEFLIYFQGNSAPDKSGLPSDRFSAERTGGSVSTLTIQRTQQEDSAVYLCASSSGPDTEAFFGQGTRLTVV.

V is TRBV7-2 and J is TRBJ2-7; 8 bases line up with TRBD2. CDR3 length: 15 amino acids. CDR1 and CDR2 (germline): SGHTA, FQGNSA. V shed 5 bases, J shed 2 bases, and the junction held 8 bases outside the gene matches. The CDR3 nucleotides read TGTGCCAGCAGCACCTTCGGGGGGGGAGCCTACGAGCAGTACTTC. It yields the protein CASSTFGGGAYEQYF.

This clonotype was seen a handful of times. V usage is TRBV9 and J usage is TRBJ1-3; the D gene is possibly TRBD1 (6 bases). Germline V gene data show CDR1 as SGDLS and CDR2 as YYNGEE. There are 16 residues in the CDR3. Trimming left V 0 bases short and J 0 bases short, with 10 bases between. The chain's CDR3 is CASSVVPGASGNTIYF. DNA of the CDR3: TGTGCCAGCAGCGTAGTGCCAGGGGCCTCTGGAAACACCATATATTTT. Looking up the rest from reference TRBV9 and TRBJ1-3 gives the full variable domain: DSGVTQTPKHLITATGQRVTLRCSPRSGDLSVYWYQQSLDQGLQFLIQYYNGEERAKGNILERFSAQQFPDLHSELNLSSLELGDSALYFCASSVVPGASGNTIYFGEGSWLTVV.